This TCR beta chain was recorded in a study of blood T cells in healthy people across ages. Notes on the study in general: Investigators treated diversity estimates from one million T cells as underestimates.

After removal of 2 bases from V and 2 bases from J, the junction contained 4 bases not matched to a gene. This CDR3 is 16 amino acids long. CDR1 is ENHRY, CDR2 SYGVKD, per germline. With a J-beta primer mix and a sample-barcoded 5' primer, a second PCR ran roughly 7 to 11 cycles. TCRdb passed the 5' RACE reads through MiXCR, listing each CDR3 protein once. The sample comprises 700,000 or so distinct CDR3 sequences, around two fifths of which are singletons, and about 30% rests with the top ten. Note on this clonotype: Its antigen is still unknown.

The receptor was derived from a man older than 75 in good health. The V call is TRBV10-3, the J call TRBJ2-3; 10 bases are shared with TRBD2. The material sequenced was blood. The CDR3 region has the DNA TGTGCCATCAGTGAGCCAACTAGCGGGATCACAGATACGCAGTATTTT. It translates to CAISEPTSGITDTQYF.